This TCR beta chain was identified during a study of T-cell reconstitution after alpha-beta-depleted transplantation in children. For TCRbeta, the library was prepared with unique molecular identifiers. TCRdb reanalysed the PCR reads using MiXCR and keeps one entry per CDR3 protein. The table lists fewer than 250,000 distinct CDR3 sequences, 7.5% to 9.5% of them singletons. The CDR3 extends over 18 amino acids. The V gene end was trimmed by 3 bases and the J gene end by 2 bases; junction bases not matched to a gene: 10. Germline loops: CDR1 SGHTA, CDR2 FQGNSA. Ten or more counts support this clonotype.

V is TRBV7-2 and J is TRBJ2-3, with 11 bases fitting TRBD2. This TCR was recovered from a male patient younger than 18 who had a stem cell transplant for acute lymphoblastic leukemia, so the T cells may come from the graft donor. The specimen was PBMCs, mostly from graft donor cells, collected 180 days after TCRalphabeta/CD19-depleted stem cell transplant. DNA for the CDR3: TGTGCCAGCAGCTTTAGCTCCCTTAGCGGGGGGGTCACAGATACGCAGTATTTT. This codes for CASSFSSLSGGVTDTQYF.